The entry below describes one T cell receptor (beta chain). This sample stems from a study of blood T cell repertoires in COVID-19. Profiled with immunoSEQ multiplex PCR; TCRdb holds only in-frame clones, not every one. The sample consists of approximately 150,000 clones, roughly 86% of them appearing once. The CDR3 is 13 amino acids. V lost 3 bases to trimming and J lost 7 bases, with 11 bases between them. CDR1 is SGDLS and CDR2 is YYNGEE in the germline V gene. The J gene is TRBJ2-1, the V gene TRBV9, with D possibly being TRBD1 (5 bases). The TCR comes from an older woman who had recovered from COVID-19. Sequencing was performed on peripheral blood. The CDR3 here is CASSAGRQNEQFF. CDR3 DNA: TGTGCCAGCAGCGCCGGTCGACAGAATGAGCAGTTCTTC.